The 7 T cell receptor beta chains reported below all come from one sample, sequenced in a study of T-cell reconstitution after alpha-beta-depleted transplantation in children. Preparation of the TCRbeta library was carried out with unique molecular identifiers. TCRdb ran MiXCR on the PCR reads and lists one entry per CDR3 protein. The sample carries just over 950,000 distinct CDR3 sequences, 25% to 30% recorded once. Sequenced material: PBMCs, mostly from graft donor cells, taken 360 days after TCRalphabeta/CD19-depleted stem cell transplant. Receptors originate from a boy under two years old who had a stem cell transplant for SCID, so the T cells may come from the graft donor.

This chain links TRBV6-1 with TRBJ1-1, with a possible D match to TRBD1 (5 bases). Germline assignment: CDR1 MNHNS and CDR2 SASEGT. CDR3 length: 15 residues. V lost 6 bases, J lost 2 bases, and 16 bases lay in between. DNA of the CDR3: TGTGCCAGCAGATGGGGGAAGAAACCAAACACTGAAGCTTTCTTT. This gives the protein CASRWGKKPNTEAFF.

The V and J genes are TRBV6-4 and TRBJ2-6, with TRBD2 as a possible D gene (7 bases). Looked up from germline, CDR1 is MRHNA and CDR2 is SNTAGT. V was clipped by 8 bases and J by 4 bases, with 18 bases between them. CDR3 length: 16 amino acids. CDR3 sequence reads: CASSRTGGYGANVLTF. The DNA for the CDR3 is TGTGCCAGCTCGCGCACGGGGGGCTACGGGGCCAACGTCCTGACTTTC.

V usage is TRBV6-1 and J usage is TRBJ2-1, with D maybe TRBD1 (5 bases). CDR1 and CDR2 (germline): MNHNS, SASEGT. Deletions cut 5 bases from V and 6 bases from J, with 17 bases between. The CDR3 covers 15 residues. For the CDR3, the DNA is TGTGCCAGCAGTCCCACAGGATCGGTTCTCAATGAGCAGTTCTTC. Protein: CASSPTGSVLNEQFF.

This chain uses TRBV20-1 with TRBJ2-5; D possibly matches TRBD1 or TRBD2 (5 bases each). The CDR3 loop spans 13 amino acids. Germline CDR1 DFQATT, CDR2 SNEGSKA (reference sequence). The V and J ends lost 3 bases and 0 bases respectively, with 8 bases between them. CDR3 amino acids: CSASGANQETQYF. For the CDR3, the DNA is TGCAGTGCTAGCGGGGCAAACCAAGAGACCCAGTACTTC.

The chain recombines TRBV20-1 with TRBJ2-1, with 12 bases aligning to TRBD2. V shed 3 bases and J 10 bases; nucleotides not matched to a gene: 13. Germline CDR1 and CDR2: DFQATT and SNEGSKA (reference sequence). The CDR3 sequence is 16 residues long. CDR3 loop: CSASLYPSGGAGEQFF. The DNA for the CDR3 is TGCAGTGCTAGCCTCTACCCTAGCGGGGGGGCCGGGGAGCAGTTCTTC.

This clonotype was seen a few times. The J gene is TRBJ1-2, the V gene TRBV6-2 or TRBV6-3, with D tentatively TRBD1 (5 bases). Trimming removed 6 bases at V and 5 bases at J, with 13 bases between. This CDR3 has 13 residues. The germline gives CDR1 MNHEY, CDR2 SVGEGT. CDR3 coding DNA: TGTGCCAGCAGCGGACAAAGCACTTATGGCTACACCTTC. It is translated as CASSGQSTYGYTF.

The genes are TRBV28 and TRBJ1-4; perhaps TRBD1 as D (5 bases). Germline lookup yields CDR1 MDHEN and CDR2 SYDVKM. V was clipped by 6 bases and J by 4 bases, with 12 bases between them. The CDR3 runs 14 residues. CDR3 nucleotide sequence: TGTGCCAGCAGCGACAGTGGGGATAATGAAAAACTGTTTTTT. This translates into CASSDSGDNEKLFF.